This T cell receptor (beta chain) was documented in a study of blood T cells in healthy people across ages. Findings of the study overall: CMV status of donors was unknown, possibly confounding expanded clonotype changes.

As for this clonotype: Antigen unknown.

V lost 6 bases and J 11 bases, leaving 27 bases between the germline ends. Germline lookup yields CDR1 WNHNN and CDR2 SYGVQD (reference sequence). The CDR3 has 16 amino acids. A second PCR of roughly 7 to 11 cycles used a sample-barcoded 5' primer and a J-beta primer mix. Paired-end reads containing CDR3 totaled no fewer than 2.5 million for each sample. One entry per CDR3 protein results from TCRdb running MiXCR on the 5' RACE reads. This sample has fewer than 1.5 million distinct CDR3 sequences; around 39% occur once, and the top ten carry 6.5% to 10%. Sequencing was performed on blood. The rearrangement uses TRBV10-1 and TRBJ2-3, with D possibly being TRBD2 (6 bases). The origin of this receptor is a woman under 30 in good health. This CDR3 is CASSTAGLATNVGQYF. For the CDR3, the DNA is TGCGCCAGCAGCACTGCAGGGCTAGCGACGAATGTGGGGCAGTATTTT.